This TCR beta chain is drawn from a study of T cells after yellow fever vaccination. TCRdb re-derived calls from the 5' RACE reads in MiXCR, one entry per CDR3 protein. The sample has nearly 350,000 distinct CDR3 sequences; around 8.1% are singletons. Trimming removed 2 bases from V and 8 bases from J, with 11 bases in between. Germline values: CDR1 SGHRS, CDR2 YFSETQ. The CDR3 consists of 13 residues. This clonotype occurred a few times. This sequence originates from a man aged 18 to 29 who received the YFV17D yellow fever vaccine. The material was PBMCs, obtained about 41 days after the first yellow fever vaccination. The gene calls are TRBV5-1 and TRBJ2-1, with D unclear. CDR3 region: CASSFGSSDEQFF. The CDR3 DNA is TGCGCCAGCAGCTTCGGAAGCAGCGATGAGCAGTTCTTC.